The 22 T cell receptor beta chains below come from one sample, sequenced in a study of PD-L1 blockade in urothelial cancer. The time point here: pretreatment peripheral blood. Assay used: immunoSEQ multiplex PCR; TCRdb lists only in-frame clones, some missing. The data contain tens of thousands of clones, 86% of them seen just once; the ten biggest clones take up more than 12%. The sequences come from PBMCs, collected around atezolizumab (anti-PD-L1) treatment. These receptors all come from a man in his fifties or sixties with urothelial cancer.

The genes are TRBV4-2 and TRBJ1-4, with D tentatively TRBD1 (6 bases). V lost 1 base and J 4 bases, leaving 13 bases between the germline ends. This CDR3 has 16 residues. Germline V CDR1 and CDR2: LGHNA, YNFKEQ. CDR3 region: CASSQARQALNEKLFF. CDR3 DNA sequence: TGTGCCAGCAGCCAAGCAAGACAGGCTCTTAATGAAAAACTGTTTTTT.

CDR3 protein: CASTIMRGGAENTQYF. CDR3 in DNA: TGTGCCAGCACCATTATGCGCGGGGGGGCAGAAAATACGCAGTATTTT. V gene TRBV11-3 combines with J gene TRBJ2-3, with 9 bases fitting TRBD2. Germline V gene data show CDR1 as SGHNT and CDR2 as YENEEA. V shed 7 bases, J shed 7 bases, and the junction held 15 bases outside the gene matches. The CDR3 length is 16 residues.

The rearrangement links TRBV25-1 to TRBJ1-6; tentatively, D is TRBD1 (6 bases). The V end was cut by 5 bases, the J end by 8 bases, with 13 bases between. The CDR3 covers 14 residues. The germline gives CDR1 MGHDK, CDR2 SYGVNS. As DNA, the CDR3 is TGTGCCAGCAGTAAAACAGGGCGTGATTCACCCCTCCACTTT. Its translation: CASSKTGRDSPLHF.

A single count supports this clone. This sequence joins TRBV30 and TRBJ2-4, with a tentative D call TRBD2 (5 bases). Germline assignment: CDR1 GTSNPN and CDR2 SVGIG (reference sequence). V lost 3 bases, J lost 1 base, and 13 bases lay in between. The CDR3 runs 15 residues. CDR3: CAWSDPSLAKNIQYF. The CDR3 nucleotides are TGTGCCTGGAGCGATCCTAGCTTGGCCAAAAACATTCAGTACTTC.

V usage is TRBV5-1 and J usage is TRBJ2-5; D not certain. In germline, CDR1 is SGHRS, CDR2 YFSETQ. The CDR3 totals 11 residues. V lost 3 bases to trimming and J lost 4 bases, with 4 bases between them. The CDR3, as DNA: TGCGCCAGCAGCTCCTCAGAGACCCAGTACTTC. Its protein is CASSSSETQYF. Drawing the rest from reference TRBV5-1 and TRBJ2-5, the complete variable domain is KAGVTQTPRYLIKTRGQQVTLSCSPISGHRSVSWYQQTPGQGLQFLFEYFSETQRNKGNFPGRFSGRQFSNSRSEMNVSTLELGDSALYLCASSSSETQYFGPGTRLLVL.

The chain combines TRBV5-1 with TRBJ2-2; possible D gene TRBD1, 5 bases. This CDR3 has 13 amino acids. CDR1 and CDR2 (germline): SGHRS, YFSETQ. The V end lost 2 bases, the J end lost 7 bases, and 9 bases lay between the germline ends. The CDR3: CASSFRQRGELFF. Here the CDR3 DNA reads TGCGCCAGCAGCTTTAGACAGCGCGGGGAGCTGTTTTTT.

The rearrangement links TRBV7-2 to TRBJ1-1; TRBD1 agrees at 7 bases. The CDR3 is made up of 13 amino acids. Germline V lookup: CDR1 SGHTA, CDR2 FQGNSA. After removal of 0 bases from V and 11 bases from J, the junction contained 6 bases not matched to a gene. The chain's CDR3 is CASSLADRTMAFF. The CDR3 bases are TGTGCCAGCAGCTTAGCGGACAGGACCATGGCTTTCTTT.

The chain combines TRBV7-3 with TRBJ2-3; TRBD2 is a possible D gene (7 bases). Germline values: CDR1 SGHTA, CDR2 FQGTGA. V was pared by 5 bases and J by 4 bases, with 19 bases between. CDR3 length: 16 residues. As DNA, the CDR3 is TGTGCCAGCAGCCCAGGGTCGGGGGGCATAGCAGATACGCAGTATTTT. Translated: CASSPGSGGIADTQYF.

The chain is built from TRBV7-2 and TRBJ2-1; 11 bases match TRBD2. CDR3 length: 19 amino acids. Trimming cost V 1 base and J 7 bases; bases outside gene matches: 15. Germline V gene data show CDR1 as SGHTA and CDR2 as FQGNSA. This CDR3 reads CASSLVRLAGSPPGNEQFF. The CDR3 DNA reads as TGTGCCAGCAGCTTAGTTCGACTAGCGGGGTCCCCCCCGGGGAATGAGCAGTTCTTC.

The chain links TRBV18 to TRBJ1-5; maybe TRBD1 (5 bases). CDR3 length equals 13 residues. Germline lookup yields CDR1 KGHSH and CDR2 LQKENI. The V and J ends lost 2 bases and 9 bases respectively, with 11 bases between them. The DNA for the CDR3 is TGTGCCAGCTCACCAGGCGGGGACCTGCCCCAGCATTTT. Amino acids: CASSPGGDLPQHF.

The CDR3: CASSLAGTRLAGEQYF. The CDR3, as DNA: TGTGCCAGCAGCTTGGCCGGGACTAGGCTGGCGGGCGAGCAGTACTTC. The genes are TRBV5-6 and TRBJ2-7, with 8 bases matching TRBD2. From germline, CDR1 is SGHDT and CDR2 YYEEEE. V lost 0 bases and J lost 6; bases outside the gene matches: 11. The CDR3 has 16 amino acids.

This rearrangement joins TRBV7-6 to TRBJ2-2; TRBD1 aligns across 8 bases. The CDR3 has 17 amino acids. In germline, CDR1 is SGHVS, CDR2 FNYEAQ. The trim removed 5 bases at V and 6 bases at J, leaving 14 bases unmatched. CDR3: CASSRISGQGVPGELFF. CDR3 DNA: TGTGCCAGCAGCCGAATCAGCGGACAGGGAGTTCCCGGGGAGCTGTTTTTT.

V and J are TRBV5-1 and TRBJ1-2; D is uncertain. V lost 0 bases and J 4 bases, leaving 10 bases between the germline ends. Germline loops: CDR1 SGHRS, CDR2 YFSETQ. The CDR3 is 14 amino acids. As DNA, the CDR3 is TGCGCCAGCAGCTTGGATGGTCGGGTCTATGGCTACACCTTC. It is translated as CASSLDGRVYGYTF.

The chain joins TRBV7-2 to TRBJ1-3, with D possibly being TRBD1 (5 bases). V dropped 5 bases and J dropped 0 bases, with 14 bases sitting between them. There are 16 residues in the CDR3. CDR1 is SGHTA and CDR2 is FQGNSA in the germline V gene. In DNA form, the CDR3 reads TGTGCCAGCAGCCAGGCGGGGGGTAGCTCTGGAAACACCATATATTTT. Translation gives CASSQAGGSSGNTIYF.

The chain's CDR3 is CASTQQGAWDTIYF. The CDR3 DNA follows: TGTGCCAGCACCCAACAGGGGGCTTGGGACACCATATATTTT. The V gene is TRBV5-4, the J gene TRBJ1-3; 9 bases fit TRBD1. CDR1 and CDR2 from the germline V gene are SGHNT and YYREEE (reference sequence). With 6 bases clipped from V and 8 bases from J, the junction kept 9 bases outside the gene matches. There are 14 residues in the CDR3.

The J gene is TRBJ1-6, the V gene TRBV4-3, with D tentatively TRBD1 (6 bases). CDR3 length: 18 amino acids. The V end lost 0 bases, the J end lost 5 bases, and 17 bases lay between the germline ends. Germline CDR1 and CDR2: LGHNA and YSLEER. The CDR3 bases are TGCGCCAGCAGCCAAGATGGGGGCAGGAGGATTAATAATTCACCCCTCCACTTT. Translating it yields CASSQDGGRRINNSPLHF.

The V gene is TRBV4-3, the J gene TRBJ2-3; TRBD2 agrees at 8 bases. After removal of 2 bases from V and 5 bases from J, the junction contained 6 bases not matched to a gene. The length of the CDR3 is 15 residues. Germline V gene data show CDR1 as LGHNA and CDR2 as YSLEER. CDR3 bases: TGCGCCAGCAGCCAACTAACACGGGAGGGAGATACGCAGTATTTT. Its translation is CASSQLTREGDTQYF.

This chain joins TRBV19 and TRBJ1-1; D is unclear. Trimming pared 6 bases from V and 1 base from J, leaving 9 bases between. The CDR3 loop spans 13 amino acids. Germline CDR1 and CDR2: LNHDA and SQIVND (reference sequence). CDR3 nucleotides: TGTGCCAGTAGCAGACTTGCGAACACTGAAGCTTTCTTT. Amino acid sequence: CASSRLANTEAFF.

The chain has TRBV5-1 and TRBJ1-1; D is uncertain. With 4 bases removed from V and 1 base from J, the gap between germline ends came to 11 bases. CDR3 size: 14 residues. Germline loops: CDR1 SGHRS, CDR2 YFSETQ. The CDR3, as DNA: TGCGCCAGCAGCCAGATGACGGGGAACACTGAAGCTTTCTTT. This encodes CASSQMTGNTEAFF.

As concerns this clone: A junction boundary mismatches the germline segment, possibly from a read error. The chain uses TRBV29-1 and TRBJ2-3, with D perhaps TRBD2 (5 bases). The CDR3 runs to 15 residues. Germline lookup yields CDR1 SQVTM and CDR2 ANQGSEA. CDR3 amino acids: CSVEGGAASTDTQYF. CDR3 bases: TGCAGCGTCGAAGGCGGAGCGGCTAGCACAGATACGCAGTATTTT.

The chain combines TRBV2 with TRBJ2-3, with 12 bases matching TRBD2. V lost 2 bases, J lost 5 bases, and 2 bases stayed unmatched. The CDR3 covers 15 residues. Germline V gene data show CDR1 as SNHLY and CDR2 as FYNNEI. The CDR3 reads CASSELAGGGDTQYF. The CDR3 DNA sequence: TGTGCCAGCAGTGAACTAGCGGGGGGGGGAGATACGCAGTATTTT.

The rearrangement joins TRBV6-6 to TRBJ1-5; 7 bases map to TRBD1. The CDR3 spans 12 residues. The germline CDR1 and CDR2 sequences are MNHNY and SVGAGI (reference sequence). V lost 7 bases and J lost 4; bases outside the gene matches: 1. CDR3 DNA: TGTGCCAGCAAGACAGGGAATCAGCCCCAGCATTTT. Its protein product is CASKTGNQPQHF.